This TCR beta chain was observed in a study of shared clonotypes between healthy human individuals. As processed by the authors: ImmunoSEQ yielded junction-only sequences lacking quality scores, so filtering differed. Produced via immunoSEQ multiplex PCR; TCRdb's table is partial and in-frame only. For V, J and clone size, that table is used; D and trimming come from the DNA. Among about 2 million clones listed, 90% to 95% were seen once. CD45RA+ naive and CD45RA-negative memory subsets were separated from CD4+ cells. Overall study results and limits: Owing to a small donor count, the genetic and exposure-history diversity represented was limited. Naive subsets generally had larger estimated richness than memory subsets.

The CDR3 runs 14 residues. Germline values: CDR1 SGHTA, CDR2 FQGNSA. Trimming took 5 bases from V and 1 from J; bases not matched to a gene: 2. Turning to this clone: No antigen is known for it.

This receptor was identified in a man in his late teens or twenties in good health. The sample comprised naive CD4+ T cells sorted from blood. Subset of the sample: CD45RA+ positively selected. The genes are TRBV7-2 and TRBJ1-2, with 9 bases matching TRBD1. CDR3 in DNA: TGTGCCAGCAGCAAGGGACAGGGTAACTATGGCTACACCTTC. Translating it yields CASSKGQGNYGYTF.